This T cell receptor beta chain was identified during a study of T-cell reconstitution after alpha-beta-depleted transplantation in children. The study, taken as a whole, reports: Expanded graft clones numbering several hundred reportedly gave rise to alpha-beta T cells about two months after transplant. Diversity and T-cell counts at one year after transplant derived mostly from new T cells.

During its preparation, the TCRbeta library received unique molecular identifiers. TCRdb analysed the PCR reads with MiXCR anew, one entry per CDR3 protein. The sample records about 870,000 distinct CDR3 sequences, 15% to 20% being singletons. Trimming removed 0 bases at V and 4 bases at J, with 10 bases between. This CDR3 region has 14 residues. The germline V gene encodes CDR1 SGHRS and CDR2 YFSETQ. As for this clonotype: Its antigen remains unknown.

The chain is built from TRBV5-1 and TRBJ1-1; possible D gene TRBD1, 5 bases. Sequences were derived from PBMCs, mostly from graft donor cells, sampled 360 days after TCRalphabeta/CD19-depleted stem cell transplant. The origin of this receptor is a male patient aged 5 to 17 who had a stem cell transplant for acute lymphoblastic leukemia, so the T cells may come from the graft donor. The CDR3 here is CASSLAGGITEAFF. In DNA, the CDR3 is TGCGCCAGCAGCTTGGCGGGGGGGATCACTGAAGCTTTCTTT.